This T cell receptor (beta chain) was captured in a study of spatial heterogeneity in lung cancer. V shed 2 bases and J shed 9 bases, with 8 bases lying between them. CDR3 size: 12 residues. TCRdb re-analysed the 5' RACE reads in MiXCR, keeping a single row per CDR3 protein. The table has approximately 70,000 distinct CDR3 sequences, around 9.3% seen once. Findings and caveats of the study: Resection blood, more than follow-up blood, showed ubiquitous expanded tumor TCRs.

On this clonotype: The target antigen is unknown.

The time point denotes: blood at routine non-recurrence follow-up after resection. No cell sorting; template was whole RNA from tumor, lung tissue or PBMC. The receptor's source is a female donor with early-stage non-small cell lung cancer. The specimen was PBMCs, collected at follow-up. This sequence joins TRBV12-3 or TRBV12-4 and TRBJ2-1; D might be TRBD2 (5 bases). CDR3 in DNA: TGTGCCAGCAGTTTAATTGGGAGTGAGCAGTTCTTC. Amino acids: CASSLIGSEQFF.